The clone carrying this T cell receptor (beta chain) was seen many times. Its antigen remains unknown. The cDNA had a unique molecular identifier and a template-switch universal primer site. TCRdb re-called the 5' RACE reads through MiXCR, storing one row per CDR3 protein. The data hold around 450,000 distinct CDR3 sequences, with 14% observed a single time. V dropped 2 bases and J dropped 4 bases, with 3 bases sitting between them. This CDR3 contains 11 residues. Germline CDR1 reads SNHLY; CDR2 reads FYNNEI. The sample comes from a study of identical twins. Study observations and caveats: Partly confounded zero-insertion analyses could result from invariant MAIT and iNKT cells.

The sample also formed part of further work on yellow fever vaccine responses in identical twins. Per that study: Twins' T cell vaccine responses reportedly looked partly convergent, partly personalized.

Sequencing used CD4+ T cells sorted from blood. The chain is built from TRBV2 and TRBJ2-7; D is undetermined. This TCR was recovered from a woman aged 18-35 years in good health. For the CDR3, the DNA is TGTGCCAGCAGTGAACGGTACGAGCAGTACTTC. It yields the protein CASSERYEQYF.